The 24 T cell receptor beta chains below all came from one sample that was sequenced in a study of identical twins listed by TCRdb under 2016. The method was 5' RACE. Sequencing relied on an Illumina HiSeq 2000. The raw public reads went through TCRdb reprocessing: fastp at Q25, MiXCR clone calling, in-frame beta chains kept. Each CDR3 protein appears once, grouped with its most common genes and DNA. The sample table contains hundreds of thousands of distinct CDR3 sequences; only one count was recorded for roughly 6% of them. The top ten hold 1.5% to 2% of the sample. The sequenced sample consisted of naive T cells sorted from blood. Read against the paper, the sample's cell subset or site label means: cells isolated with a human naive T-cell isolation kit. These receptors all come from a man aged 18 to 29 in good health.

This clonotype has a handful of counts. The rearrangement uses TRBV30 and TRBJ1-1; D not resolved. V dropped 4 bases and J dropped 1 base, with 7 bases sitting between them. Germline V gene data show CDR1 as GTSNPN and CDR2 as SVGIG (reference sequence). The CDR3 totals 12 residues. This chain's CDR3 is CAWIPRNTEAFF. The CDR3 DNA is TGTGCCTGGATCCCGCGGAACACTGAAGCTTTCTTT.

This clonotype was seen a few times. The rearrangement joins TRBV4-3 to TRBJ2-1; 7 bases line up with TRBD2. CDR1 LGHNA and CDR2 YSLEER come from the germline V gene. The CDR3 is made up of 15 amino acids. The V segment lost 4 bases and the J segment 5 bases; nucleotides outside the gene matches: 8. The CDR3 coding sequence is TGCGCCAGCAGCCGGTCCACTAGCGTACACAATGAGCAGTTCTTC. This translates into CASSRSTSVHNEQFF.

There are a few counts of this clonotype. The J gene is TRBJ2-3, the V gene TRBV12-3 or TRBV12-4, with unresolved D. This CDR3 spans 11 amino acids. The V end lost 4 bases, the J end lost 7 bases, and 6 bases lay between the germline ends. CDR3 DNA sequence: TGTGCCAGCAGTTGGCGGAATACGCAGTATTTT. As protein: CASSWRNTQYF.

The genes are TRBV15 and TRBJ1-6, with D possibly TRBD1 on 5 matching bases. Between the trimmed V and J ends, which lost 1 base and 4 bases, there was a span of 11 bases. The CDR3 runs 16 residues. Germline V lookup: CDR1 LNHNV, CDR2 YYDKDF (reference sequence). CDR3 DNA sequence: TGTGCCACCAGCAGAGCCCGCGGGGGATATAATTCACCCCTCCACTTT. The encoded protein is CATSRARGGYNSPLHF.

This clonotype has at least ten counts. The chain joins TRBV6-5 to TRBJ2-7, with 11 bases aligning to TRBD2. CDR3 length: 15 amino acids. Germline CDR1 is MNHEY and CDR2 is SVGAGI. V gave up 2 bases and J gave up 7 bases; unmatched junction bases: 7. The CDR3 sequence: CASSYTSGGRGEQYF. The CDR3 coding sequence is TGTGCCAGCAGTTACACTAGCGGGGGCAGGGGGGAGCAGTACTTC.

This clonotype was found a few times. The chain employs TRBV5-1 and TRBJ2-6, with TRBD1 identical over 9 bases. The ends lost 3 bases at V and 1 base at J; junction bases unmatched: 8. The CDR3 is made up of 18 amino acids. Looked up from germline, CDR1 is SGHRS and CDR2 is YFSETQ. The CDR3 reads CASSYPGTGSSGANVLTF. The CDR3 coding sequence is TGCGCCAGCAGCTATCCCGGGACAGGGAGTTCTGGGGCCAACGTCCTGACTTTC.

V and J are TRBV30 and TRBJ2-1; 11 bases are a match to TRBD2. CDR3 length equals 16 residues. From germline, CDR1 is GTSNPN and CDR2 SVGIG (reference sequence). With V trimmed by 1 base and J by 6 bases, 8 bases remained unmatched. The CDR3 loop reads CAWSANLAGGGNEQFF. For the CDR3, the DNA is TGTGCCTGGAGTGCCAACCTAGCGGGAGGCGGCAATGAGCAGTTCTTC. The whole variable domain, remainder taken from reference TRBV30 and TRBJ2-1, is SQTIHQWPATLVQPVGSPLSLECTVEGTSNPNLYWYRQAAGRGLQLLFYSVGIGQISSEVPQNLSASRPQDRQFILSSKKLLLSDSGFYLCAWSANLAGGGNEQFFGPGTRLTVL.

In its sample, this clonotype was seen a few times. J is TRBJ2-1 and V is TRBV24-1; 11 nucleotides match TRBD1. The J segment lost 9 bases and the V segment lost 4 bases, leaving 16 bases of the junction unmatched. The CDR3 runs 18 residues. Per germline, CDR1 KGHDR and CDR2 SFDVKD. This CDR3 reads CATSDQDRGRWGSGEQFF. The CDR3 DNA is TGTGCCACCAGTGACCAGGACAGGGGGCGCTGGGGCTCGGGTGAGCAGTTCTTC.

The gene calls are TRBV6-1 and TRBJ2-7; 8 bases match TRBD1. CDR1 and CDR2 (germline): MNHNS, SASEGT. This CDR3 has 13 amino acids. J gave up 7 bases and V 5 bases, and 7 bases lay outside the gene matches. CDR3 sequence reads: CASSMDRAREQYF. Written as DNA, the CDR3 is TGTGCCAGCAGTATGGACAGGGCCAGGGAGCAGTACTTC.

The chain joins TRBV30 to TRBJ2-2; 9 nucleotides line up with TRBD2. V lost 4 bases and J lost 5; bases outside the gene matches: 17. Germline V gives CDR1 GTSNPN, CDR2 SVGIG (reference sequence). The CDR3 is 18 residues long. The CDR3 nucleotides read TGTGCCTGGATGGCCCTAGCGGGGACCTTCGGATCGACCGGGGAGCTGTTTTTT. Translated: CAWMALAGTFGSTGELFF.

Many counts were recorded for this clonotype. V gene TRBV9 combines with J gene TRBJ1-6; D not resolved. CDR3 size: 17 residues. Germline assignment: CDR1 SGDLS and CDR2 YYNGEE. V lost 3 bases and J lost 3, with 16 bases in between. The CDR3: CASSEALVGSYNSPLHF. CDR3 coding DNA: TGTGCCAGCAGCGAGGCCCTTGTGGGGAGCTATAATTCACCCCTCCACTTT.

The chain carries TRBV18 and TRBJ2-6; a weak D match, TRBD2 (5 bases). Trimming removed 1 base from V and 3 bases from J, with 10 bases in between. The germline gives CDR1 KGHSH, CDR2 LQKENI. This CDR3 spans 16 amino acids. The CDR3 protein is CASSPLPSGGANVLTF. CDR3 sequence (DNA): TGTGCCAGCTCACCACTTCCGAGCGGTGGGGCCAACGTCCTGACTTTC.

The table lists this clonotype with many counts. The V and J genes are TRBV24-1 and TRBJ2-7; 7 nucleotides agree with TRBD2. J lost 8 bases, V lost 2 bases, and 2 bases had no gene match. The CDR3 length is 12 residues. Per the germline V gene, CDR1 is KGHDR and CDR2 is SFDVKD. CDR3 protein: CATSDWTSKQYF. The CDR3 DNA follows: TGTGCCACCAGTGATTGGACTAGTAAGCAGTACTTC.

This chain joins TRBV6-5 and TRBJ2-7, with 10 bases matching TRBD1. The germline CDR1 and CDR2 sequences are MNHEY and SVGAGI. Trimming cost V 4 bases and J 6 bases; bases outside gene matches: 9. There are 15 residues in the CDR3. The CDR3 DNA is TGTGCCAGCAGTTCCTCCGGGACAGGGGCAATCGAGCAGTACTTC. Protein product: CASSSSGTGAIEQYF.

This clonotype was seen many times. The chain joins TRBV9 to TRBJ2-7; 7 positions match TRBD1. The CDR3 has 14 residues. Germline trimming cut 3 bases from V and 2 bases from J; bases unmatched to any gene: 5. CDR1 and CDR2 from the germline V gene are SGDLS and YYNGEE. Here the CDR3 DNA reads TGTGCCAGCAGCGGGGGGACAGTTCCCTACGAGCAGTACTTC. Protein product: CASSGGTVPYEQYF.

This sequence joins TRBV2 and TRBJ2-7; possible D gene TRBD2, 5 bases. This CDR3 has 13 residues. Germline V gives CDR1 SNHLY, CDR2 FYNNEI. Trimming removed 4 bases at V and 3 bases at J, with 10 bases between. CDR3 loop: CASSGVAHYEQYF. The DNA of the CDR3 is TGTGCCAGCAGTGGGGTAGCGCACTACGAGCAGTACTTC.

This clonotype was detected ten times or more. This chain uses TRBV15 with TRBJ2-7; TRBD2 agrees at 7 bases. The CDR3 length is 14 residues. J gave up 5 bases and V 5 bases, and 9 bases lay outside the gene matches. Germline CDR1 is LNHNV and CDR2 is YYDKDF (reference sequence). CDR3 protein: CATSSPGEGHEQYF. CDR3 in DNA: TGTGCCACCAGCTCGCCGGGGGAGGGTCACGAGCAGTACTTC.

The CDR3 loop is CASSPDLVGTNTGELFF. The CDR3 DNA follows: TGTGCCAGCAGCCCGGACCTTGTGGGAACGAACACCGGGGAGCTGTTTTTT. This chain links TRBV7-6 with TRBJ2-2; D uncertain. The CDR3 has 17 amino acids. Germline values: CDR1 SGHVS, CDR2 FNYEAQ. V was trimmed by 5 bases and J by 0 bases, leaving 16 bases between them. The full variable domain, in which reference TRBV7-6 and TRBJ2-2 provide the parts outside the CDR3, is GAGVSQSPRYKVTKRGQDVALRCDPISGHVSLYWYRQALGQGPEFLTYFNYEAQQDKSGLPNDRFSAERPEGSISTLTIQRTEQRDSAMYRCASSPDLVGTNTGELFFGEGSRLTVL.

The sample holds a few counts of this clonotype. V and J are TRBV25-1 and TRBJ1-2; 9 bases fit TRBD1. CDR3 length: 15 residues. V dropped 4 bases and J dropped 0; count of bases not matched to a gene: 3. Germline CDR1 is MGHDK and CDR2 is SYGVNS. CDR3 protein: CASSGGQGTNYGYTF. The CDR3 nucleotides are TGTGCCAGCAGTGGGGGACAGGGAACTAACTATGGCTACACCTTC.

This clonotype was counted between two and nine times. The chain uses TRBV15 and TRBJ1-5; D unclear. V lost 0 bases to trimming and J lost 4 bases, with 16 bases between them. The CDR3 length is 17 residues. The germline gives CDR1 LNHNV, CDR2 YYDKDF (reference sequence). The CDR3 DNA reads TGTGCCACCAGCAGAGATCTCACGGACTGGACGAATCAGCCCCAGCATTTT. Its protein is CATSRDLTDWTNQPQHF.

This clonotype occurred many times. The rearrangement links TRBV4-1 to TRBJ2-1; unclear D gene. The CDR3 has 16 residues. The germline V and J ends were trimmed by 1 base and 6 bases, with 16 bases remaining between them. The germline V gene encodes CDR1 MGHRA and CDR2 YSYEKL. Here the CDR3 DNA reads TGCGCCAGCAGCCAAGTGTGGCCAGCCCCCATCAATGAGCAGTTCTTC. Translating it yields CASSQVWPAPINEQFF.

V gene TRBV12-3 or TRBV12-4 combines with J gene TRBJ2-1; TRBD2 agrees at 10 bases. The trim removed 11 bases at V and 8 bases at J, leaving 9 bases unmatched. This CDR3 region has 13 residues. CDR3 sequence: CAGGAGGPDEQFF. For the CDR3, the DNA is TGTGCCGGGGGAGCGGGAGGGCCAGATGAGCAGTTCTTC.

This clonotype was observed a handful of times. V and J are TRBV4-3 and TRBJ2-4, with a tentative D call TRBD1 (6 bases). The CDR3 is made up of 15 amino acids. Between the trimmed V and J ends, which lost 4 bases and 1 base, there was a span of 11 bases. Germline values: CDR1 LGHNA, CDR2 YSLEER. The CDR3 loop is CASSREDRAKNIQYF. In DNA form, the CDR3 reads TGCGCCAGCAGCCGGGAAGACAGGGCCAAAAACATTCAGTACTTC.

This clonotype was observed at least ten times. CDR3 sequence (DNA): TGTGCCAGCAGCTTAGGCGCGACACGCACAGATACGCAGTATTTT. It is translated as CASSLGATRTDTQYF. This chain connects TRBV7-2 to TRBJ2-3; no firm D call. CDR3 length equals 15 residues. V was cut by 1 base and J by 1 base, with 9 bases left in between. Germline CDR1 and CDR2: SGHTA and FQGNSA.